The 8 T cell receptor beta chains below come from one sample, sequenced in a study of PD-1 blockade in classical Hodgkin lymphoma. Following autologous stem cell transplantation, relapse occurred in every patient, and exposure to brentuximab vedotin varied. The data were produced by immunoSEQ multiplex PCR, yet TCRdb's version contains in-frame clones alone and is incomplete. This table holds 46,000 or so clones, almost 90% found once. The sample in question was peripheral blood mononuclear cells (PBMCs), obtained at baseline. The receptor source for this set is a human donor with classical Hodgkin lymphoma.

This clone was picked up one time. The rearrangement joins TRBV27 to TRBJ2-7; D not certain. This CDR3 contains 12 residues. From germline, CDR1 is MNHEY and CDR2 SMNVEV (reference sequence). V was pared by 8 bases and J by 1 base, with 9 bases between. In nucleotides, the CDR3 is TGTGCCAGCGGAACGGAATCCTACGAGCAGTACTTC. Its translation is CASGTESYEQYF.

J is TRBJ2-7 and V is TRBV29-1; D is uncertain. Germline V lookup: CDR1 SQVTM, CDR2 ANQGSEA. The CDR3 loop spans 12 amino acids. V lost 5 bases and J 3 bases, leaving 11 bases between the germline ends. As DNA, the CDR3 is TGCAGCGTTCAGGAAGGATTCTACGAGCAGTACTTC. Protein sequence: CSVQEGFYEQYF.

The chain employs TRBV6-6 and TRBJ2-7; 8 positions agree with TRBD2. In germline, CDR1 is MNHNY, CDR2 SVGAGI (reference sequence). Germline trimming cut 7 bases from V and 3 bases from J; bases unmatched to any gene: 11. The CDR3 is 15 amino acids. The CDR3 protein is CASTALSGSVYEQYF. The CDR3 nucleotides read TGTGCCAGCACCGCTCTAAGCGGGAGCGTCTACGAGCAGTACTTC.

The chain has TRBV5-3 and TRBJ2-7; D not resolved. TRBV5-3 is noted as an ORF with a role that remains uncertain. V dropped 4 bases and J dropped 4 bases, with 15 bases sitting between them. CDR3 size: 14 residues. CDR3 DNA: TGTGCCAGAAGCCCACGAGGTGAGAGGTACGAGCAGTACTTC. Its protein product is CARSPRGERYEQYF.

The CDR3, as DNA: TGTGCCAGCAGTTTAGGGCAGGGCGGGGAAAAACTGTTTTTT. This sequence encodes CASSLGQGGEKLFF. This chain joins TRBV28 and TRBJ1-4, with TRBD1 as a possible D gene (5 bases). The CDR3 totals 14 residues. V lost 2 bases to trimming and J lost 8 bases, with 12 bases between them. The germline CDR1 and CDR2 sequences are MDHEN and SYDVKM.

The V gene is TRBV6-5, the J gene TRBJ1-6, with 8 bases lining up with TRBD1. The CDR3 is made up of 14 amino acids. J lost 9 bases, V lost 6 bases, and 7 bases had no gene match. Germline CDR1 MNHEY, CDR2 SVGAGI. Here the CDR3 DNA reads TGTGCCAGCAGACGGACAGGGAACGGTTCACCCCTCCACTTT. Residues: CASRRTGNGSPLHF.

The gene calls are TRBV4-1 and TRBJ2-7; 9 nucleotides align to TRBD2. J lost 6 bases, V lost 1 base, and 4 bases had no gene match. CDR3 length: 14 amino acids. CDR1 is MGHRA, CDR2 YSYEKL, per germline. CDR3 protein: CASSQAAGGGEQYF. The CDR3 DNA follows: TGCGCCAGCAGCCAAGCGGCGGGAGGGGGCGAGCAGTACTTC.

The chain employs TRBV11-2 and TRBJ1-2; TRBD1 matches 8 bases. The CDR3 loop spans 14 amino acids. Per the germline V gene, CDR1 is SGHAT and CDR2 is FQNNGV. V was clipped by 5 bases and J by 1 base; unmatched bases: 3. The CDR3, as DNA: TGTGCCAGCAGCCCAGGACAGGGTAACTATGGCTACACCTTC. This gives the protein CASSPGQGNYGYTF. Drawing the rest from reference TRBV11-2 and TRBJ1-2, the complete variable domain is EAGVAQSPRYKIIEKRQSVAFWCNPISGHATLYWYQQILGQGPKLLIQFQNNGVVDDSQLPKDRFSAERLKGVDSTLKIQPAKLEDSAVYLCASSPGQGNYGYTFGSGTRLTVV.